This TCR beta chain came from a study of cytomegalovirus exposure and HLA in healthy donors. Trimming stripped 6 bases from V and 7 bases from J, with 12 bases between. Germline CDR1 is MNHEY and CDR2 is SVGAGI. CDR3 length equals 13 residues. This clone was observed a handful of times. Its matching antigen is unknown. Notes on the study in general: It has been reported that TCR beta sequences accurately predicted the HLA-A and HLA-B alleles of most subjects.

The PCR employed 60 Vbeta primers together with 13 Jbeta primers. Clones were sequenced by immunoSEQ multiplex PCR, and TCRdb holds only the in-frame ones, with some missing. The sample shows about 60,000 clones, 70% of them seen only once. The chain has TRBV6-5 and TRBJ1-4; no reliable D call. Sequenced input: PBMCs. This TCR was recovered from a woman aged 55-70 years in good health and CMV-seropositive. The CDR3 here is CASRAPGFEKLFF. CDR3 DNA sequence: TGTGCCAGCAGGGCCCCGGGGTTTGAAAAACTGTTTTTT.